The clone carrying this T cell receptor beta chain was seen many times. What it binds is unknown. This entry belongs to a study of neurological immune-mediated disorders. General study points: Multiple sclerosis patients had less TCR clonal expansion than even healthy controls, unlike HTLV-1-associated myelopathy.

With 4 bases removed from V and 4 bases from J, the gap between germline ends came to 11 bases. Germline V gene data show CDR1 as SGHDN and CDR2 as FVKESK. The length of the CDR3 is 14 residues. The team produced cDNA through 5'RACE using 10-nucleotide random UMIs. TCRdb redid the calling of the 5' RACE reads with MiXCR, one entry per CDR3 protein. The sample lists about 62,000 distinct CDR3 sequences, roughly 3.5% seen once, with less than 2.5% in the top ten. For the unsorted libraries, 2 million PBMCs stored at -80 C served as input. Input material: PBMCs. The sequence derives from a woman in her 50s with multiple sclerosis. The V gene is TRBV14, the J gene TRBJ2-1; possibly TRBD2 for D (6 bases). DNA for the CDR3: TGTGCCAGCAGCCCACATAGCGGTTACAATGAGCAGTTCTTC. This sequence encodes CASSPHSGYNEQFF.